Listed below are T cell receptor beta chains from one sample, sequenced in a study of CD8 T cells in Susac syndrome. TCRdb re-derived calls from the immunoSEQ multiplex PCR reads in MiXCR, one entry per CDR3 protein. The data hold about 170,000 distinct CDR3 sequences, with over 85% observed a single time. The sequencing sample was made of CD4+ T cells from PBMCs. The source of these receptors is a human donor with multiple sclerosis. CDR3s include the opening cysteine and the closing phenylalanine or tryptophan. The D gene is left open where the match is weak. Size is stated for part of the rows, as once, few or many counts, or as a class when the clone is expanded.

J gene: TRBJ2-7
D gene: TRBD2
clone size: once
V gene: TRBV20-1
CDR3 protein: CSAPSAGGPLEQYF
CDR3 DNA: TGCAGTGCCCCCTCAGCGGGAGGGCCCCTCGAGCAGTACTTC

J gene: TRBJ2-1
D gene: NA
clone size: NA
V gene: TRBV11-1
CDR3 protein: CASSSDSGSYNEQFF
CDR3 DNA: TGTGCCAGCAGCTCAGATAGCGGTTCCTACAATGAGCAGTTCTTC

J gene: TRBJ2-7
D gene: TRBD1
clone size: NA
V gene: TRBV7-9
CDR3 protein: CASTPGQGGSYEQYF
CDR3 DNA: TGTGCCAGCACTCCGGGACAGGGAGGGTCCTACGAGCAGTACTTC

J gene: TRBJ1-4
D gene: NA
clone size: NA
V gene: TRBV14
CDR3 protein: CASSQTREKLFF
CDR3 DNA: TGTGCCAGCAGCCAAACTCGAGAAAAACTGTTTTTT

J gene: TRBJ1-2
D gene: NA
clone size: NA
V gene: TRBV12-3/TRBV12-4
CDR3 protein: CASSLRSFQGYTF
CDR3 DNA: TGTGCCAGCAGCCTACGCAGTTTCCAGGGCTACACCTTC

J gene: TRBJ2-5
D gene: TRBD2
clone size: NA
V gene: TRBV5-4
CDR3 protein: CASSLARTSGDETQYF
CDR3 DNA: TGTGCCAGCAGCTTGGCCCGGACTAGCGGGGACGAGACCCAGTACTTC

J gene: TRBJ2-3
D gene: NA
clone size: NA
V gene: TRBV7-2
CDR3 protein: CASSLRATSSTDTQYF
CDR3 DNA: TGTGCCAGCAGCTTACGGGCTACCTCTAGCACAGATACGCAGTATTTT

J gene: TRBJ2-3
D gene: TRBD2
clone size: NA
V gene: TRBV12-3/TRBV12-4
CDR3 protein: CASSFGLAGGRSSADTQYF
CDR3 DNA: TGTGCCAGCAGTTTCGGCCTAGCGGGGGGGAGGTCTTCCGCAGATACGCAGTATTTT

J gene: TRBJ2-2
D gene: TRBD1
clone size: once
V gene: TRBV7-3
CDR3 protein: CASSSTSDRGETGELFF
CDR3 DNA: TGTGCCAGCAGCTCCACTAGCGACAGGGGGGAAACCGGGGAGCTGTTTTTT

J gene: TRBJ2-7
D gene: TRBD1
clone size: NA
V gene: TRBV12-3/TRBV12-4
CDR3 protein: CASSERTGVYEQYF
CDR3 DNA: TGTGCCAGCAGCGAGAGGACAGGGGTCTACGAGCAGTACTTC

J gene: TRBJ2-6
D gene: NA
clone size: NA
V gene: TRBV9
CDR3 protein: CASSPDLRAGANVLTF
CDR3 DNA: TGTGCCAGCAGCCCCGACCTGCGGGCTGGGGCCAACGTCCTGACTTTC

J gene: TRBJ2-7
D gene: TRBD1
clone size: NA
V gene: TRBV28
CDR3 protein: CASSFSQGDYEQYF
CDR3 DNA: TGTGCCAGCAGTTTCTCGCAGGGGGACTACGAGCAGTACTTC

J gene: TRBJ2-5
D gene: NA
clone size: NA
V gene: TRBV30
CDR3 protein: CAWSRATQETQYF
CDR3 DNA: TGTGCCTGGAGTAGGGCAACGCAAGAGACCCAGTACTTC

J gene: TRBJ2-7
D gene: NA
clone size: NA
V gene: TRBV3-1
CDR3 protein: CASSQYAARGTEQYF
CDR3 DNA: TGTGCCAGCAGCCAATATGCGGCCCGAGGTACCGAGCAGTACTTC

J gene: TRBJ2-3
D gene: NA
clone size: NA
V gene: TRBV7-9
CDR3 protein: CASRGAENQKGTDTQYF
CDR3 DNA: TGTGCCAGCCGGGGGGCAGAAAACCAAAAGGGCACAGATACGCAGTATTTT

J gene: TRBJ1-5
D gene: NA
clone size: NA
V gene: TRBV15
CDR3 protein: CATSRETQNQPQHF
CDR3 DNA: TGTGCCACCAGCAGAGAGACCCAGAATCAGCCCCAGCATTTT

J gene: TRBJ2-1
D gene: NA
clone size: NA
V gene: TRBV7-3
CDR3 protein: CASSSEGLPYNEQFF
CDR3 DNA: TGTGCCAGCAGCTCCGAGGGCCTCCCCTACAATGAGCAGTTCTTC

J gene: TRBJ1-5
D gene: NA
clone size: NA
V gene: TRBV28
CDR3 protein: CASSFGTRDQPQHF
CDR3 DNA: TGTGCCAGCAGTTTCGGTACAAGAGATCAGCCCCAGCATTTT

J gene: TRBJ2-7
D gene: TRBD2
clone size: once
V gene: TRBV30
CDR3 protein: CAWSRASGTVLREQYF
CDR3 DNA: TGTGCCTGGAGTCGGGCTAGCGGGACCGTGTTGCGCGAGCAGTACTTC

J gene: TRBJ2-4
D gene: NA
clone size: NA
V gene: TRBV28
CDR3 protein: CASSLLGQATKNIQYF
CDR3 DNA: TGTGCCAGCAGTTTATTAGGCCAGGCCACCAAAAACATTCAGTACTTC

J gene: TRBJ1-4
D gene: NA
clone size: NA
V gene: TRBV14
CDR3 protein: CASSLSGPSNEKLFF
CDR3 DNA: TGTGCCAGCAGCCTATCGGGACCCTCTAATGAAAAACTGTTTTTT

J gene: TRBJ2-1
D gene: TRBD2
clone size: once
V gene: TRBV7-2
CDR3 protein: CASSRLAGSQYNEQFF
CDR3 DNA: TGTGCCAGCAGCAGACTAGCGGGGTCACAATACAATGAGCAGTTCTTC

J gene: TRBJ1-5
D gene: NA
clone size: NA
V gene: TRBV11-2
CDR3 protein: CASSLGGLKPQHF
CDR3 DNA: TGTGCCAGCAGCTTAGGAGGGCTCAAGCCCCAGCATTTT

J gene: TRBJ1-1
D gene: NA
clone size: NA
V gene: TRBV20-1
CDR3 protein: CSARDAPGGIGLVAFF
CDR3 DNA: TGCAGTGCTAGAGATGCCCCGGGAGGGATCGGGTTGGTAGCTTTCTTT

J gene: TRBJ2-5
D gene: NA
clone size: NA
V gene: TRBV6-6
CDR3 protein: CASSPLVRDLRRAQYF
CDR3 DNA: TGTGCCAGCAGCCCGCTGGTCAGGGATCTCCGCCGGGCCCAGTACTTC

J gene: TRBJ2-3
D gene: NA
clone size: once
V gene: TRBV7-3
CDR3 protein: CASSFSSPDTQYF
CDR3 DNA: TGTGCCAGCAGCTTTAGCTCCCCAGATACGCAGTATTTT

J gene: TRBJ2-1
D gene: NA
clone size: NA
V gene: TRBV30
CDR3 protein: CAWSRGTYNEQFF
CDR3 DNA: TGTGCCTGGTCTCGGGGAACCTACAATGAGCAGTTCTTC

J gene: TRBJ2-7
D gene: TRBD2
clone size: NA
V gene: TRBV29-1
CDR3 protein: CSVEDHGRAPYEQYF
CDR3 DNA: TGCAGCGTTGAAGATCACGGGAGGGCCCCCTACGAGCAGTACTTC